This TCR beta chain was retrieved from a study of OX40 agonist ivuxolimab in advanced cancers. The overall study: With a range of roughly 20 to 80, age averaged roughly 60 years, and 65% to 85% were male.

Method: immunoSEQ multiplex PCR; TCRdb's copy keeps in-frame clones and lacks some. Of tens of thousands of clones listed, approximately 80% are singletons. The V gene's germline CDR1 is MGHDK and CDR2 SYGVNS. V gave up 2 bases and J gave up 4 bases, with 11 bases separating them. This CDR3 contains 14 residues. The sequence was collected from an adult with an advanced solid tumor such as melanoma, head and neck, liver or kidney cancer. The chain recombines TRBV25-1 with TRBJ1-1, with unresolved D. Material: CD4+ or CD8+ T cells sorted from blood, obtained in a trial of the OX40 agonist ivuxolimab. Here the CDR3 DNA reads TGTGCCAGCAGTGAACTTCTACACGCCACTGAAGCTTTCTTT. This codes for CASSELLHATEAFF.